Below are 18 T cell receptor beta chains sequenced from a single sample in a study of blood T cell repertoires in COVID-19. Assay: immunoSEQ multiplex PCR; the TCRdb copy retains only in-frame clones and omits some. The sample lists about 110,000 clones; more than 75% were seen once. What was sequenced was peripheral blood. These receptor sequences come from a middle-aged man with acute or convalescent COVID-19.

The genes are TRBV14 and TRBJ2-7; D ambiguous. This CDR3 is built from 15 residues. Trimming cost V 1 base and J 2 bases, with 12 bases left between them. CDR1 is SGHDN, CDR2 FVKESK, per germline. Here the CDR3 reads CASSQVPENTYEQYF. The CDR3 DNA is TGTGCCAGCAGCCAAGTACCAGAAAACACCTACGAGCAGTACTTC.

The chain couples TRBV9 to TRBJ2-1; the match to TRBD1 covers 8 bases. The CDR3 consists of 15 residues. The ends lost 3 bases at V and 3 bases at J; junction bases unmatched: 5. In germline, CDR1 is SGDLS, CDR2 YYNGEE. CDR3 DNA sequence: TGTGCCAGCAGCGGACAGGGGCGAGTCTACAATGAGCAGTTCTTC. It encodes CASSGQGRVYNEQFF.

V is TRBV19 and J is TRBJ1-5, with a tentative D call TRBD1 (5 bases). Germline CDR1 LNHDA, CDR2 SQIVND (reference sequence). V gave up 7 bases and J gave up 3 bases, with 10 bases separating them. This CDR3 spans 13 amino acids. The CDR3: CASTDSLNQPQHF. CDR3 bases: TGTGCCAGTACAGACAGCCTCAATCAGCCCCAGCATTTT.

This chain links TRBV5-8 with TRBJ1-6; D perhaps matches TRBD1 (5 bases). CDR1 is SGHTS and CDR2 is YDEGEE in the germline V gene. CDR3 length equals 13 residues. V shed 4 bases and J shed 7 bases, with 9 bases lying between them. CDR3 coding DNA: TGTGCCAGCAGCGGAAGACAGAATTCACCCCTCCACTTT. It yields the protein CASSGRQNSPLHF.

This rearrangement joins TRBV5-5 to TRBJ2-2; a possible D gene is TRBD2 (5 bases). The CDR3 has 14 residues. V gave up 0 bases and J gave up 5 bases, with 8 bases separating them. Looked up from germline, CDR1 is SGHKS and CDR2 is YYEKEE (reference sequence). CDR3 coding DNA: TGTGCCAGCAGCTTGGTAGGGAGTACCGGGGAGCTGTTTTTT. Translation: CASSLVGSTGELFF.

This chain links TRBV6-6 with TRBJ2-7; maybe TRBD1 (5 bases). The CDR3 contains 14 residues. The V end was cut by 3 bases, the J end by 2 bases, with 11 bases between. CDR1 is MNHNY and CDR2 is SVGAGI in the germline V gene (reference sequence). Written as DNA, the CDR3 is TGTGCCAGCAGTTATGGGGCAGGGACCTACGAGCAGTACTTC. Protein product: CASSYGAGTYEQYF.

V gene TRBV25-1 combines with J gene TRBJ2-7, with 8 bases lining up with TRBD1. Germline trimming cut 4 bases from V and 4 bases from J; bases unmatched to any gene: 9. The CDR3 runs 15 residues. Per germline, CDR1 MGHDK and CDR2 SYGVNS. The CDR3 region is CASSGANRGSYEQYF. The CDR3 region has the DNA TGTGCCAGCAGTGGCGCCAACAGGGGGAGTTACGAGCAGTACTTC.

The chain joins TRBV19 to TRBJ2-1; TRBD2 matches at 10 bases. Germline V gives CDR1 LNHDA, CDR2 SQIVND (reference sequence). This CDR3 is built from 15 residues. The trim removed 0 bases at V and 4 bases at J, leaving 0 bases unmatched. The CDR3 spells CASSIELAGYNEQFF. CDR3 nucleotides: TGTGCCAGTAGTATAGAACTAGCGGGGTACAATGAGCAGTTCTTC.

The CDR3 sequence is CASSLASLELHF. The CDR3 nucleotides are TGTGCCAGCAGTTTAGCCTCCTTGGAACTCCACTTT. V gene TRBV6-5 combines with J gene TRBJ1-6, with no clear D. The CDR3 runs to 12 residues. Trimming took 4 bases from V and 16 from J, leaving 14 bases between them. From germline, CDR1 is MNHEY and CDR2 SVGAGI.

The chain uses TRBV19 and TRBJ2-2, with 12 bases lining up with TRBD2. CDR3 length: 17 amino acids. Germline CDR1 is LNHDA and CDR2 is SQIVND (reference sequence). V trimming: 1 base; J trimming: 5 bases; junction bases outside the gene matches: 5. The CDR3 sequence: CASSIVRLAGATGELFF. CDR3 nucleotide sequence: TGTGCCAGTAGTATAGTCCGACTAGCGGGGGCGACCGGGGAGCTGTTTTTT.

The chain has TRBV7-9 and TRBJ1-1; D ambiguous. The germline V and J ends were trimmed by 4 bases and 0 bases, with 6 bases remaining between them. The germline V gene has CDR1 SEHNR and CDR2 FQNEAQ (reference sequence). CDR3 length: 13 amino acids. In nucleotides, the CDR3 is TGTGCCAGCAGCTCCCCATTGAACACTGAAGCTTTCTTT. It specifies CASSSPLNTEAFF.

J is TRBJ1-1 and V is TRBV30; 11 positions agree with TRBD1. This CDR3 region has 14 residues. The germline V gene has CDR1 GTSNPN and CDR2 SVGIG (reference sequence). With 7 bases clipped from V and 3 bases from J, the junction kept 7 bases outside the gene matches. This CDR3 reads CAYSRDRGDTEAFF. CDR3 nucleotide sequence: TGTGCCTATTCCCGGGACAGGGGGGACACTGAAGCTTTCTTT.

The chain links TRBV11-1 to TRBJ1-1; D gene ambiguous. The length of the CDR3 is 13 residues. Germline V gene data show CDR1 as SGHAT and CDR2 as FQDESV (reference sequence). V was pared by 3 bases and J by 1 base, with 6 bases between. The CDR3 region has the DNA TGTGCCAGCAGCTTTTCCCAGAACACTGAAGCTTTCTTT. Its protein product is CASSFSQNTEAFF.

This clone was seen a single time. The chain links TRBV30 to TRBJ2-5; D is perhaps TRBD1 (6 bases). Between the trimmed V and J ends, which lost 0 bases and 5 bases, there was a span of 10 bases. This CDR3 has 13 amino acids. Looked up from germline, CDR1 is GTSNPN and CDR2 is SVGIG (reference sequence). In nucleotides, the CDR3 is TGTGCCTGGAGTGTCAGGGGAGCGGAGACCCAGTACTTC. Translated: CAWSVRGAETQYF.

This sequence joins TRBV15 and TRBJ1-4; 8 bases are shared with TRBD1. V lost 1 base and J lost 8; bases outside the gene matches: 6. CDR1 is LNHNV, CDR2 YYDKDF, per germline (reference sequence). The CDR3 runs 15 residues. CDR3 coding DNA: TGTGCCACCAGCAGAGGGCAGGGGGCTGGGGAAAAACTGTTTTTT. It yields the protein CATSRGQGAGEKLFF. Supplemented by reference TRBV15 and TRBJ1-4, the full variable domain reads DAMVIQNPRYQVTQFGKPVTLSCSQTLNHNVMYWYQQKSSQAPKLLFHYYDKDFNNEADTPDNFQSRRPNTSFCFLDIRSPGLGDTAMYLCATSRGQGAGEKLFFGSGTQLSVL.

The gene calls are TRBV6-5 and TRBJ1-1, with 7 bases that match TRBD1. With V trimmed by 6 bases and J by 1 base, 2 bases remained unmatched. This CDR3 is built from 13 residues. Germline V gene sequence: CDR1 MNHEY, CDR2 SVGAGI. This CDR3 is CASRNRGNTEAFF. In nucleotides, the CDR3 is TGTGCCAGCAGAAACAGGGGGAACACTGAAGCTTTCTTT.

The chain combines TRBV19 with TRBJ1-2; D is unclear. CDR1 LNHDA and CDR2 SQIVND come from the germline V gene (reference sequence). Trimming stripped 7 bases from V and 4 bases from J, with 25 bases between. The CDR3 covers 17 residues. The CDR3 here is CASKVGGRQSPGYGYTF. Written as DNA, the CDR3 is TGTGCCAGTAAGGTGGGCGGGAGACAATCCCCTGGCTATGGCTACACCTTC.

The rearrangement links TRBV11-2 to TRBJ2-3; 7 bases match TRBD1. CDR1 SGHAT and CDR2 FQNNGV come from the germline V gene. This CDR3 contains 13 residues. CDR3 DNA sequence: TGTGCTGAGAAGGACAGGTGGACAGATACGCAGTATTTT. Its protein is CAEKDRWTDTQYF.